This paragraph covers one T cell receptor beta chain sequence. The data are from a study of blood T cell repertoires in COVID-19. TCRdb's copy holds only in-frame clones and misses some; the assay was immunoSEQ multiplex PCR. This sample has around 220,000 clones; roughly 80% occur once, and the top ten carry about 7.8%. Seattle-derived patients entered the study during active infection and were followed longitudinally. After removal of 7 bases from V and 9 bases from J, the junction contained 14 bases not matched to a gene. Germline values: CDR1 SNHLY, CDR2 FYNNEI. The CDR3 has 16 residues. V gene TRBV2 combines with J gene TRBJ2-1, with 11 bases matching TRBD2. This receptor was obtained from a woman older than 75 with COVID-19, enrolled during active disease. The sequencing input was peripheral blood. CDR3: CASKLLAGAQGGEQFF. The CDR3 DNA follows: TGTGCCAGCAAGCTACTAGCGGGGGCCCAGGGCGGTGAGCAGTTCTTC.